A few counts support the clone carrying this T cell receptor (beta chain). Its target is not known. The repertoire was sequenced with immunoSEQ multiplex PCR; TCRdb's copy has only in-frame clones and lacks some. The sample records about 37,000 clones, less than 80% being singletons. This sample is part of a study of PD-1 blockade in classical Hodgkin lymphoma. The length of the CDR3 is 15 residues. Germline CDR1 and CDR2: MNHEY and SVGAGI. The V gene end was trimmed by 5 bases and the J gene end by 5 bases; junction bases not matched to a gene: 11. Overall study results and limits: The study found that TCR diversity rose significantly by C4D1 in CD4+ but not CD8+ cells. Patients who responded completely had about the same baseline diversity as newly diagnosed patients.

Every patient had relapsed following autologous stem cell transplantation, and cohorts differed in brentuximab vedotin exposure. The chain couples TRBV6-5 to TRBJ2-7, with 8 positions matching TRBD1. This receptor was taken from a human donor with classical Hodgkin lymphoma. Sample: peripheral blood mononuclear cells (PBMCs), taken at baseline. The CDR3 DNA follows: TGTGCCAGCAGTAGACTCGGGACAGGTGGGCACGAGCAGTACTTC. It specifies CASSRLGTGGHEQYF.